Each of the 5 T cell receptor beta chains below was sequenced from the same sample in a study of T cell responses to AZD1222 COVID-19 vaccine. Here immunoSEQ multiplex PCR was the method, and the copy in TCRdb shows in-frame clones only, minus some. The sample shows some 180,000 clones, roughly 88% of them seen only once. The material sequenced was peripheral blood, taken on day 0 of AZD1222 vaccination. The receptors come from an adult in good health.

The chain combines TRBV14 with TRBJ2-5; D call uncertain. The germline V gene has CDR1 SGHDN and CDR2 FVKESK. This CDR3 region has 14 residues. V was clipped by 0 bases and J by 0 bases, with 5 bases between them. CDR3 amino acids: CASSQDLNQETQYF. The DNA of the CDR3 is TGTGCCAGCAGCCAAGATCTTAACCAAGAGACCCAGTACTTC.

V gene TRBV5-4 combines with J gene TRBJ2-5; TRBD1 aligns across 11 bases. J gave up 5 bases and V 4 bases, and 10 bases lay outside the gene matches. Germline V lookup: CDR1 SGHNT, CDR2 YYREEE (reference sequence). The CDR3 spans 16 residues. As DNA, the CDR3 is TGTGCCAGCAGCCCGACGGGGACAGGGGGTGGGGAGACCCAGTACTTC. It codes for CASSPTGTGGGETQYF.

The V and J genes are TRBV9 and TRBJ1-4, with a weak D call TRBD1 (6 bases). CDR3 size: 15 residues. Germline CDR1 is SGDLS and CDR2 is YYNGEE. Trimming took 5 bases from V and 8 from J, leaving 19 bases between them. CDR3 DNA sequence: TGTGCCAGCAGTGGAACCGGGGGCCGTGGGGAAAAACTGTTTTTT. Its protein is CASSGTGGRGEKLFF.

CDR3 nucleotides: TGTGCCAGCAGCGGCGTGGGAAACGTGGGCAATCAGCCCCAGCATTTT. Protein sequence: CASSGVGNVGNQPQHF. This chain joins TRBV7-9 and TRBJ1-5, with D unclear. V gave up 5 bases and J gave up 2 bases, with 16 bases separating them. From germline, CDR1 is SEHNR and CDR2 FQNEAQ (reference sequence). The CDR3 extends over 16 amino acids.

This clone was counted between two and nine times. V usage is TRBV5-1 and J usage is TRBJ2-5, with 7 bases identical to TRBD1. In germline, CDR1 is SGHRS, CDR2 YFSETQ. The CDR3 is made up of 16 amino acids. V trimming: 3 bases; J trimming: 1 base; junction bases outside the gene matches: 9. Written as DNA, the CDR3 is TGCGCCAGCAGCTCCCAGCCGACAGGGCTCCAAGAGACCCAGTACTTC. Encoded protein: CASSSQPTGLQETQYF.